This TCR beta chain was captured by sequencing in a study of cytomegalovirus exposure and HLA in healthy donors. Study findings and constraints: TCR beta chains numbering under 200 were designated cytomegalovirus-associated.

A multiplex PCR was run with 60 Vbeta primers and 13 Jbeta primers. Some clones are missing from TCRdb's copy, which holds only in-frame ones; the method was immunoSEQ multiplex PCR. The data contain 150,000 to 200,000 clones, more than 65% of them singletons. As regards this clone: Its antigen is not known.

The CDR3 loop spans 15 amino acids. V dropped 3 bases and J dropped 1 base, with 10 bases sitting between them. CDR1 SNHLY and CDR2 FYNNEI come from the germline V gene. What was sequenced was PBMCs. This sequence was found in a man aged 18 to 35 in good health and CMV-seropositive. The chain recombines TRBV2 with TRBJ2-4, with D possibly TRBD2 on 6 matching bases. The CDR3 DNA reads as TGTGCCAGCAGTGAGGAGGGGAGGGCCAAAAACATTCAGTACTTC. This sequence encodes CASSEEGRAKNIQYF.